This T cell receptor (beta chain) originates from a study of blood T cells in healthy people across ages. Whole-study results and caveats: The study found TCR beta diversity correlated strongly with naive T cell percentage.

CDR1 is SQVTM and CDR2 is ANQGSEA in the germline V gene. V was clipped by 2 bases and J by 5 bases, with 22 bases between them. The CDR3 has 16 amino acids. The amount of total RNA extracted per sample was at least 5.5 micrograms. Sample-barcoded 5' priming and a J-beta primer mix drove a second PCR of roughly 7 to 11 cycles. TCRdb independently ran MiXCR on the 5' RACE reads; one entry per CDR3 protein. The data hold about a million distinct CDR3 sequences, with about 51% observed a single time. This clonotype was observed a few times. Its antigen is undetermined. The J gene is TRBJ2-7, the V gene TRBV29-1; D not certain. The receptor's source is a woman between 55 and 75 years old in good health. The sample comprised blood. The CDR3 protein is CSVENSEIAGLNEQYF. CDR3 nucleotide sequence: TGCAGCGTTGAAAACTCGGAGATAGCAGGATTGAACGAGCAGTACTTC.